A selection of T cell receptor beta chains follows, all from one sample in a study of control samples from healthy donors and cancer patients. Sequencing used immunoSEQ multiplex PCR; TCRdb keeps in-frame clones, though not all of them. The data show about 140,000 clones, 70% to 90% seen once. Sequences were obtained from blood. These TCRs come from a woman aged 25-40 years in good health. The CDR3 runs from the conserved cysteine through the conserved F or W.

j_call v_call cdr3_length cdr3_aa
TRBJ1-1 TRBV6-5 15 CASSRRQGGSTEAFF
TRBJ2-7 TRBV2 14 CASMGQGSSYEQYF
TRBJ2-1 TRBV30 12 CAWGQGVDEQFF
TRBJ1-6 TRBV2 11 CASRDGTSLHF
TRBJ1-1 TRBV3-1/TRBV3-2 15 CASSPGRHLNTEAFF
TRBJ2-5 TRBV13 15 CASSSMIVSGETQYF
TRBJ2-6 TRBV30 13 CAWSGSGANVLTF
TRBJ2-1 TRBV7-9 11 CASSSSNEQFF
TRBJ2-3 TRBV5-1 13 CASSLAPADTQYF
TRBJ1-2 TRBV5-4 13 CASRSGQGRGYTF
TRBJ2-1 TRBV7-8 19 CASSAGLAGGPRSYNEQFF
TRBJ2-1 TRBV6-5 16 CASSYARDNPRNEQFF
TRBJ1-3 TRBV2 15 CASSATGTSGNTIYF
TRBJ1-1 TRBV6-5 14 CASSYRQVDTEAFF
TRBJ2-6 TRBV6-4 16 CASSDSGGAGANVLTF
TRBJ2-7 TRBV18 15 CASSWGQRELNEQYF
TRBJ2-7 TRBV3-1/TRBV3-2 16 CASSQAPWTVPYEQYF
TRBJ2-5 TRBV2 15 CASSEVGSGRETQYF
TRBJ1-2 TRBV6-5 15 CASSQRGRSNYGYTF
TRBJ2-5 TRBV3-1/TRBV3-2 13 CASKAGEVETQYF
TRBJ2-3 TRBV24-1 12 CATSRGRDTQYF
TRBJ1-1 TRBV3-1/TRBV3-2 14 CASSLGQRATEAFF
TRBJ1-2 TRBV19 13 CASSTQKPTGLGF
TRBJ2-5 TRBV28 13 CASRDGGRETQYF
TRBJ2-1 TRBV18 15 CASSPLQGVYNEQFF
TRBJ1-6 TRBV7-8 15 CASSLGANYNSPLHF
TRBJ1-1 TRBV5-1 13 CASSLAENTEAFF
TRBJ2-1 TRBV11-1 14 CASSLPGSYNEQFF
TRBJ1-3 TRBV11-3 16 CASSPSGTASGNTIYF
TRBJ2-1 TRBV29-1 14 CSVEGQVLYNEQFF
TRBJ1-2 TRBV5-8 15 CASRRSGTANYGYTF
TRBJ1-5 TRBV6-5 15 CASSPGTIGNQPQHF
TRBJ1-5 TRBV7-8 14 CASSSQANNQPQHF
TRBJ1-1 TRBV10-3 17 CAISESPMTRQGAEAFF
TRBJ2-2 TRBV10-3 18 CAISESGLAGMRAGELFF
TRBJ2-1 TRBV11-2 15 CASSLDRGDYNEQFF
TRBJ2-3 TRBV6-4 14 CASSEGQGANTQYF
TRBJ2-1 TRBV27 10 CASGYNEQFF
TRBJ1-5 TRBV12-3/TRBV12-4 13 CASRSGGNQPQHF
TRBJ2-7 TRBV5-6 18 CASSLAGALGTGILEQYF
TRBJ2-5 TRBV9 13 CASSDGDRETQYF
TRBJ1-2 TRBV5-4 15 CASSLDLAQNYGYTF